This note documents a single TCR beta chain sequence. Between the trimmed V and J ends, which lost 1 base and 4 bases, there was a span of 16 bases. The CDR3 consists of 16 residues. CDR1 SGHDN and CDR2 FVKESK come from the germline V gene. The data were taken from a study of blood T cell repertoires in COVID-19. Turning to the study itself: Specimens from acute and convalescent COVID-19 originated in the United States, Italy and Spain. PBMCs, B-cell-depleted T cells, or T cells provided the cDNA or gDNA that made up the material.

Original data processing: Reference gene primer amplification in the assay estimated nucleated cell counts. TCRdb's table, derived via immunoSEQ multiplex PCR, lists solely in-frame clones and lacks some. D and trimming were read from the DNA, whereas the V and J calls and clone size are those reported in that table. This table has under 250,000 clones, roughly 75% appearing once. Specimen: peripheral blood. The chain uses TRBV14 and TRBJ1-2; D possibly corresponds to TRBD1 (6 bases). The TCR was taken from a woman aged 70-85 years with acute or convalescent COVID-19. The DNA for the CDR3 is TGTGCCAGCAGCCAAGGACAGGCCCCGACCTCCTATGGCTACACCTTC. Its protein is CASSQGQAPTSYGYTF.